Sequencing of this T cell receptor (beta chain) was carried out in a study of CD8 T cells in ankylosing spondylitis. This clonotype was recorded many times. TCRdb itself ran the 5' RACE reads through MiXCR, one entry per CDR3 protein. Among around 22,000 distinct CDR3 sequences, approximately 13% were seen once, and the ten largest hold under 40%. This CDR3 is built from 14 residues. V shed 4 bases and J shed 7 bases, with 14 bases lying between them. CDR1 is MNHEY and CDR2 is SVGAGI in the germline V gene. The sequenced sample was blood. The sequence came from a male donor with ankylosing spondylitis or in good health (not recorded which). The chain employs TRBV6-5 and TRBJ2-4, with no clear D. Written as DNA, the CDR3 is TGTGCCAGCAGTTCAAGGTCGACGACCAACATTCAGTACTTC. Translated: CASSSRSTTNIQYF.